The 22 T cell receptor beta chains in this list originate from one sample, sequenced in a study of blood T cells in healthy people across ages. Through a sample-barcoded 5' primer and a J-beta primer mix, a second PCR was run for roughly 7 to 12 cycles. TCRdb processed the 5' RACE reads anew with MiXCR; each CDR3 protein has one entry. The table records approximately 1,700,000 distinct CDR3 sequences, about two fifths of them present only once. The specimen was blood. The receptors were sampled from a human donor in good health.

The gene calls are TRBV12-3 or TRBV12-4 and TRBJ2-1, with 7 bases that match TRBD2. The CDR3 runs 15 residues. V lost 4 bases, J lost 4 bases, and 7 bases stayed unmatched. The CDR3 nucleotides are TGTGCCAGCAGTTCCGCCGGGACTAAGTACAATGAGCAGTTCTTC. Amino acid sequence: CASSSAGTKYNEQFF.

V usage is TRBV20-1 and J usage is TRBJ1-6, with a possible D match to TRBD1 (6 bases). Germline lookup yields CDR1 DFQATT and CDR2 SNEGSKA (reference sequence). The CDR3 extends over 13 amino acids. Trimming stripped 6 bases from V and 8 bases from J, with 14 bases between. Here the CDR3 DNA reads TGCAGTGCCCAAGGGGGAGAGTATTCACCCCTCCACTTT. This translates into CSAQGGEYSPLHF.

The gene calls are TRBV29-1 and TRBJ2-1, with TRBD2 matching 10 bases. From germline, CDR1 is SQVTM and CDR2 ANQGSEA. After removal of 1 base from V and 2 bases from J, the junction contained 8 bases not matched to a gene. The length of the CDR3 is 17 residues. The CDR3 protein is CSVEGYVAGGPYNEQFF. DNA of the CDR3: TGCAGCGTTGAAGGATACGTAGCGGGGGGCCCCTACAATGAGCAGTTCTTC.

The chain has TRBV7-3 and TRBJ2-2; weak D call: TRBD2 (5 bases). V lost 0 bases and J lost 5, with 16 bases in between. This CDR3 has 17 residues. Germline CDR1 and CDR2: SGHTA and FQGTGA. The CDR3 DNA reads TGTGCCAGCAGCTTAACTCCTAAGGTTGCGGGTACCGGGGAGCTGTTTTTT. Its protein product is CASSLTPKVAGTGELFF. Full variable domain (rest looked up from reference TRBV7-3 and TRBJ2-2): GAGVSQTPSNKVTEKGKYVELRCDPISGHTALYWYRQSLGQGPEFLIYFQGTGAADDSGLPNDRFFAVRPEGSVSTLKIQRTERGDSAVYLCASSLTPKVAGTGELFFGEGSRLTVL.

The chain employs TRBV20-1 and TRBJ2-5; TRBD2 agrees at 16 bases. Germline loops: CDR1 DFQATT, CDR2 SNEGSKA (reference sequence). The CDR3 totals 16 residues. The ends lost 5 bases at V and 5 bases at J; junction bases unmatched: 8. The CDR3: CSAGTSGGALWETQYF. The CDR3, as DNA: TGCAGTGCTGGGACTAGCGGGGGGGCCCTTTGGGAGACCCAGTACTTC.

The chain links TRBV29-1 to TRBJ2-5; TRBD2 agrees at 9 bases. Germline trimming cut 4 bases from V and 4 bases from J; bases unmatched to any gene: 4. CDR3 length equals 13 residues. Germline V gives CDR1 SQVTM, CDR2 ANQGSEA. The CDR3 DNA sequence: TGCAGCGTTGGGGGTAGCGGGGGAGAGACCCAGTACTTC. This sequence encodes CSVGGSGGETQYF.

Many counts were recorded for this clonotype. The genes are TRBV15 and TRBJ2-4; D gene uncertain. Deletions cut 4 bases from V and 0 bases from J, with 10 bases between. The germline V gene has CDR1 LNHNV and CDR2 YYDKDF (reference sequence). The CDR3 totals 15 residues. The CDR3 nucleotides are TGTGCCACCAGCATCGGTCTCTTAGCCAAAAACATTCAGTACTTC. It is translated as CATSIGLLAKNIQYF.

This rearrangement joins TRBV3-1 to TRBJ2-7; 10 bases fit TRBD1. J lost 1 base, V lost 0 bases, and 3 bases had no gene match. CDR1 LGHDT and CDR2 YNNKEL come from the germline V gene (reference sequence). The CDR3 sequence is 16 residues long. Here the CDR3 reads CASSQEDRGGSYEQYF. The DNA of the CDR3 is TGTGCCAGCAGCCAAGAGGACAGGGGGGGATCCTACGAGCAGTACTTC.

In this sample, this clonotype turned up once. V and J are TRBV20-1 and TRBJ2-5; 7 positions agree with TRBD1. The CDR3 runs 14 residues. The V gene end was trimmed by 3 bases and the J gene end by 4 bases; junction bases not matched to a gene: 8. Germline loops: CDR1 DFQATT, CDR2 SNEGSKA (reference sequence). DNA of the CDR3: TGCAGTGCTAGGGAGCCGGCAGGGGGAGAGACCCAGTACTTC. It codes for CSAREPAGGETQYF.

For this clonotype: One junction end disagrees with the germline gene, perhaps due to a read error. This chain connects TRBV4-3 to TRBJ2-1; 7 nucleotides line up with TRBD2. The CDR3 contains 17 residues. Germline-derived CDR1 and CDR2 are LGHNA and YSLEER. The CDR3 DNA follows: TGCACCAGCAGCCAAGCGACCCCTGGCGGGGGACACAATGAGCAGTTCTTC. This gives the protein CTSSQATPGGGHNEQFF.

The CDR3: CASSAGLADTYEQYF. The CDR3 DNA follows: TGTGCCAGCAGCGCGGGACTAGCTGATACCTACGAGCAGTACTTC. The chain joins TRBV9 to TRBJ2-4; TRBD2 matches 9 bases. The J call may be faulty, since TRBJ2-7 better matches the DNA end. The CDR3 is 15 amino acids. The germline CDR1 and CDR2 sequences are SGDLS and YYNGEE.

Only a few counts were recorded for this clonotype. The rearrangement uses TRBV29-1 and TRBJ1-2, with D possibly TRBD1 on 5 matching bases. The CDR3 totals 13 residues. The V and J ends lost 3 bases and 5 bases respectively, with 13 bases between them. The germline V gene has CDR1 SQVTM and CDR2 ANQGSEA. The CDR3 reads CSVEEGSGYGYTF. For the CDR3, the DNA is TGCAGCGTTGAGGAGGGGTCTGGTTATGGCTACACCTTC. Full variable domain (outside the CDR3, taken from reference TRBV29-1 and TRBJ1-2): SAVISQKPSRDICQRGTSLTIQCQVDSQVTMMFWYRQQPGQSLTLIATANQGSEATYESGFVIDKFPISRPNLTFSTLTVSNMSPEDSSIYLCSVEEGSGYGYTFGSGTRLTVV.

J is TRBJ2-4 and V is TRBV11-3; no clear D gene. V was trimmed by 3 bases and J by 11 bases, leaving 11 bases between them. The length of the CDR3 is 12 residues. Germline CDR1 and CDR2: SGHNT and YENEEA. Here the CDR3 reads CASSFDGSVQYF. CDR3 coding DNA: TGTGCCAGCAGCTTCGACGGGTCTGTTCAGTACTTC.

The rearrangement joins TRBV5-1 to TRBJ2-7; D unclear. V lost 0 bases and J lost 5, with 15 bases in between. The CDR3 is made up of 15 amino acids. The germline V gene encodes CDR1 SGHRS and CDR2 YFSETQ. This chain's CDR3 is CASSLAAQIGDEQYF. For the CDR3, the DNA is TGCGCCAGCAGCTTGGCCGCACAAATAGGAGACGAGCAGTACTTC. The variable domain in full, completed from reference TRBV5-1 and TRBJ2-7, reads KAGVTQTPRYLIKTRGQQVTLSCSPISGHRSVSWYQQTPGQGLQFLFEYFSETQRNKGNFPGRFSGRQFSNSRSEMNVSTLELGDSALYLCASSLAAQIGDEQYFGPGTRLTVT.

This clonotype was seen more than once but under ten times. The chain links TRBV7-2 to TRBJ2-7; D may be TRBD1 (6 bases). Germline loops: CDR1 SGHTA, CDR2 FQGNSA. Trimming pared 4 bases from V and 4 bases from J, leaving 11 bases between. The CDR3 has 13 residues. The DNA for the CDR3 is TGTGCCAGCAGCTCCCAGGGGAAATACGAGCAGTACTTC. Protein product: CASSSQGKYEQYF.

A few counts support this clonotype. This chain uses TRBV18 with TRBJ2-1; D possibly corresponds to TRBD1 (6 bases). CDR1 and CDR2 (germline): KGHSH, LQKENI. CDR3 length equals 14 residues. The V end was cut by 0 bases, the J end by 9 bases, with 12 bases between. The CDR3 region is CASSPPGQEFEQFF. CDR3 DNA: TGTGCCAGCTCACCACCGGGACAAGAGTTTGAGCAGTTCTTC.

Comment on this clonotype: At one end, the junction sequence differs from germline, possibly due to a read error. The chain joins TRBV20-1 to TRBJ2-5, with a tentative D call TRBD2 (5 bases). Germline V lookup: CDR1 DFQATT, CDR2 SNEGSKA (reference sequence). The CDR3 loop spans 15 amino acids. The CDR3 sequence: CSARDHEGFPNEQCF. The CDR3 bases are TGCAGTGCTAGAGATCATGAGGGATTCCCCAACGAGCAGTGCTTC.

This clonotype has only a few counts. The chain has TRBV7-9 and TRBJ2-4; possibly TRBD2 for D (5 bases). The CDR3 contains 15 residues. Germline CDR1 and CDR2: SEHNR and FQNEAQ (reference sequence). Trimming cost V 4 bases and J 4 bases, with 14 bases left between them. The CDR3 nucleotides read TGTGCCAGCAGCTCCCCCGGGGTGGGGAAAAACATTCAGTACTTC. Translation gives CASSSPGVGKNIQYF.

The gene calls are TRBV3-1 and TRBJ2-3; D remains ambiguous. The CDR3 extends over 14 amino acids. The germline V gene has CDR1 LGHDT and CDR2 YNNKEL (reference sequence). Trimming shortened V by 8 bases and J by 2 bases, and 14 bases separated the two germline ends. The CDR3 DNA follows: TGTGCCAGCTCAAGGACCTCTACCACAGATACGCAGTATTTT. Protein sequence: CASSRTSTTDTQYF.

V is TRBV6-2 or TRBV6-3 and J is TRBJ2-4, with 7 positions matching TRBD1. The J call may be in error: the DNA end matches TRBJ2-7 better. CDR1 is MNHEY, CDR2 SVGEGT, per germline. The length of the CDR3 is 17 residues. The DNA for the CDR3 is TGTGCCAGCAGTAAACCCCATACAGGGGTATGGCTTTACGAGCAGTACTTC. Protein: CASSKPHTGVWLYEQYF.

This clonotype was seen a few times. V gene TRBV12-3 or TRBV12-4 combines with J gene TRBJ2-3, with a possible D match to TRBD2 (5 bases). Trimming stripped 7 bases from V and 6 bases from J, with 20 bases between. The CDR3 loop spans 15 amino acids. CDR3 in DNA: TGTGCCAGCACCATCGGGATGAGGAGTGGCGATACGCAGTATTTT. This sequence encodes CASTIGMRSGDTQYF.

The chain employs TRBV25-1 and TRBJ2-7; 7 bases map to TRBD1. Trimming cost V 3 bases and J 5 bases; bases outside gene matches: 7. Germline CDR1 and CDR2: MGHDK and SYGVNS. The CDR3 contains 14 residues. The CDR3 coding sequence is TGTGCCAGCAGTGACTTACAGGGGAGCCACGAGCAGTACTTC. It translates to CASSDLQGSHEQYF.